This paragraph reports one T cell receptor (beta chain). Antigen: not known. V was clipped by 5 bases and J by 2 bases, with 15 bases between them. This CDR3 has 15 residues. The V gene's germline CDR1 is SGHTA and CDR2 FQGNSA. The data were taken from a study of cytomegalovirus exposure and HLA in healthy donors. Study-wide results and limits: Fewer N-insertions (relative to the roughly 720-donor mean) were reportedly seen in an Asian-associated ancestry cluster in a later analysis. In a later analysis, TCR beta V- and J-gene trimming was associated with a missense DCLRE1C variant. When presence/absence was analysed, sequencing depth was taken to be roughly uniform across donors.

In the PCR, 60 Vbeta and 13 Jbeta primers were used. Only in-frame clones appear in the TCRdb table, and some are missing; sequencing was by immunoSEQ multiplex PCR. This sample carries approximately 120,000 clones, over 60% of them seen once, and the ten largest clones take about 1.9%. Sequencing was carried out using PBMCs. The V gene is TRBV7-2, the J gene TRBJ1-1; a possible D gene is TRBD1 (6 bases). The sequence was obtained from a man between 45 and 60 years old in good health and CMV-seronegative. The CDR3, as DNA: TGTGCCAGCAGCCCCGAGGGGGGGGGAAACACTGAAGCTTTCTTT. It is translated as CASSPEGGGNTEAFF.